This T cell receptor (beta chain) is from a study of tumor-infiltrating lymphocytes in primary liver carcinoma. Extraction also yielded germline DNA, while blood RNA was obtained from unsorted whole blood. The patients lived with chronic HBV infection and had not yet received any treatment. CDR3 length: 16 amino acids. CDR1 MGHRA and CDR2 YSYEKL come from the germline V gene. To note about this clonotype: This may come from a read error, since a much larger clone is one base off.

Total RNA (around 500 ng) served as template for TCR beta cDNA synthesis primed by a constant-region primer. Three rounds of nested multiplex PCR with slightly modified ARM-PCR produced TCR beta libraries. Forward primers for TRBV1-TRBV30 and a C-beta reverse primer served the first two PCR rounds, at about 10 cycles each. TCRdb redid the calling of the multiplex PCR reads with MiXCR, one entry per CDR3 protein. The table lists fewer than 350,000 distinct CDR3 sequences, around three fifths of them singletons, with roughly 8.6% in the top ten. The specimen sequenced was peripheral blood. The clonotype comes from a man in his forties or fifties with primary liver carcinoma and hepatitis B virus infection. The rearrangement uses TRBV4-1 and TRBJ2-3, with D tentatively TRBD1 (5 bases). DNA of the CDR3: TGCGCCAGCAGCCAAGTTTGGGGCATTAGCACAGATACGCACTATTTT. Residues: CASSQVWGISTDTHYF.